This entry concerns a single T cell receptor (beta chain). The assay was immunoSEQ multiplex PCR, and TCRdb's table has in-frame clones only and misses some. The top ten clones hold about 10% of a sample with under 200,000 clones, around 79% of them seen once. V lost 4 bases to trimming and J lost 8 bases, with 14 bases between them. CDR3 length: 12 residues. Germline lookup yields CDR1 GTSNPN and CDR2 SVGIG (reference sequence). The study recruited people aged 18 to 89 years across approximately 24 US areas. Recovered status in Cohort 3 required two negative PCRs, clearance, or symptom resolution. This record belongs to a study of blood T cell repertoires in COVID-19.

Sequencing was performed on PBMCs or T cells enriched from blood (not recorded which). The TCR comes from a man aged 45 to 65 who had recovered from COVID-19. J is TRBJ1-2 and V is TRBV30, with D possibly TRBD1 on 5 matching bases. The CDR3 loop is CAWNRDSEGYTF. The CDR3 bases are TGTGCCTGGAACCGGGACTCAGAGGGCTACACCTTC.